This TCR beta chain was captured in a study of blood T cells in healthy people across ages. Trimming took off 5 bases at V and 2 bases at J, with 13 bases between the two ends. This CDR3 region has 14 residues. Germline CDR1 and CDR2: MDHEN and SYDVKM. This clonotype occurred once. A second PCR, run for roughly 7 to 11 cycles, used a sample-barcoded 5' primer plus a J-beta primer mix. TCRdb re-analysed the 5' RACE reads in MiXCR, keeping a single row per CDR3 protein. The table records about 930,000 distinct CDR3 sequences, around 29% of them present only once. This sample was shared with a second study, whose subject was T cells of mothers and their children. That publication notes: Each donor was one of three healthy Caucasian mothers or one of their six children.

This TCR came from a middle-aged woman in good health. Specimen: blood. The chain uses TRBV28 and TRBJ2-7; tentatively, D is TRBD2 (5 bases). The CDR3 region is CASSRPAVTYEQYF. Written as DNA, the CDR3 is TGTGCCAGCAGTCGCCCAGCGGTAACCTACGAGCAGTACTTC.